A single T cell receptor (beta chain) is shown here with its context. Per the study methods: Amplification from reference gene primers served as the basis for estimated nucleated cell counts. Sequencing was performed with immunoSEQ multiplex PCR; in TCRdb, only in-frame clones are kept and a portion is missing. V, J and clone size reflect that table, while D and trimming were determined from the DNA. The table lists 190,000 or so clones, roughly 78% of them singletons. The sample comes from a study of blood T cell repertoires in COVID-19. Across the whole study: The United States, Italy and Spain were the sources of the acute and convalescent COVID-19 samples. In each case, the material was cDNA or gDNA derived from T cells, B-cell-depleted T cells, or PBMCs.

V was trimmed by 10 bases and J by 2 bases, leaving 11 bases between them. The CDR3 runs to 12 residues. CDR1 is MNHEY, CDR2 SVGAGI, per germline. The specimen was peripheral blood. The chain links TRBV6-5 to TRBJ2-5, with TRBD1 as a possible D gene (5 bases). The TCR comes from an elderly woman with active or convalescent COVID-19. CDR3 loop: CATRQWQETQYF. CDR3 in DNA: TGTGCCACCAGACAGTGGCAAGAGACCCAGTACTTC.